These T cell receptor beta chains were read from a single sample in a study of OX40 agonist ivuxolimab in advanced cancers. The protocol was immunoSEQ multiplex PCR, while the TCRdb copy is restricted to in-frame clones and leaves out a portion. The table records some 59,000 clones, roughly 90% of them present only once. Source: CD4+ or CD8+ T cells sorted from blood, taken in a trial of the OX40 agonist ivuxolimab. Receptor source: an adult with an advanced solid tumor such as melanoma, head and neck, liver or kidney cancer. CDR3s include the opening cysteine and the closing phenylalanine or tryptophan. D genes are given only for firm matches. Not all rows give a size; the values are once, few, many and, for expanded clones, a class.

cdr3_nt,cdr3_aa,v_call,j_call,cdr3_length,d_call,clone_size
TGTGCCAGCAGCTGGGGGACAGGGCGGAATAATTCACCCCTCCACTTT,CASSWGTGRNNSPLHF,TRBV5-4,TRBJ1-6,16,TRBD1,-
TGTGCCAGCTCACCCCAGGGACAGATGAACACTGAAGCTTTCTTT,CASSPQGQMNTEAFF,TRBV18,TRBJ1-1,15,TRBD1,-
TGTGCCAGCAGCCGACCGGGAGCTGGGGGCTACACCTTC,CASSRPGAGGYTF,TRBV28,TRBJ1-2,13,-,-
TGTGCCAGCAGTCCGAAAAGATCACCCCTCCACTTT,CASSPKRSPLHF,TRBV28,TRBJ1-6,12,-,-
TGTGCCAGCAGCCCAAAGGGACTAGCGGGAGTGGGGTCCTACCAAGAGACCCAGTACTTC,CASSPKGLAGVGSYQETQYF,TRBV9,TRBJ2-5,20,TRBD2,-
TGTGCCAGCAGCTTGGGGGGCCAGGAAGAGGACGAGCAGTACTTC,CASSLGGQEEDEQYF,TRBV21-1,TRBJ2-7,15,-,-
TGTGCCAGTAGTATCGGGACGGTCAAACAAGAGACCCAGTACTTC,CASSIGTVKQETQYF,TRBV19,TRBJ2-5,15,-,-
TGTGCCTGGAGTGAGGGCCGCCTCCAGTACTTC,CAWSEGRLQYF,TRBV30,TRBJ2-5,11,-,-
TGTGCCAGCAGTCTCCGGGACATAGGGGAAAAACTGTTTTTT,CASSLRDIGEKLFF,TRBV7-9,TRBJ1-4,14,-,few
TGTGCCAGTAGTAACAGGGGATTTTCCTACGAGCAGTACTTC,CASSNRGFSYEQYF,TRBV19,TRBJ2-7,14,TRBD1,-
TGTGCCAGCAGCCCAGAGGCGGGGTTGACCTACGGCGAGCAGTACTTC,CASSPEAGLTYGEQYF,TRBV14,TRBJ2-7,16,-,-
TGTGCCAGCAGCCGGACATTGTACAATGAGCAGTTCTTC,CASSRTLYNEQFF,TRBV14,TRBJ2-1,13,-,-
TGTGCCAGCAGTTCCACCCGGGACAGGGGGAGGGTGGGACGGACCGGGGAGCTGTTTTTT,CASSSTRDRGRVGRTGELFF,TRBV28,TRBJ2-2,20,TRBD1,-
TGCGCCAGCAGCGTATCAGAGAACACTGAAGCTTTCTTT,CASSVSENTEAFF,TRBV5-1,TRBJ1-1,13,-,-
TGTGCCAGCTCACCGATGGGACAGTCAATCCTATTTCGGATTGGATATGGCTACACCTTC,CASSPMGQSILFRIGYGYTF,TRBV18,TRBJ1-2,20,TRBD1,-
TGTGCCAGTAGTATGTCCGGGGCTGGTAAAGAGACCCAGTACTTC,CASSMSGAGKETQYF,TRBV19,TRBJ2-5,15,-,-
TGTGCCTGGAGGGGAGGGGCCTATGGCTACACCTTC,CAWRGGAYGYTF,TRBV30,TRBJ1-2,12,-,-
TGTGCCAGCGCGGTGGTAGCTCCCTACGAGCAGTACTTC,CASAVVAPYEQYF,TRBV5-6,TRBJ2-7,13,-,-
TGTGCCAGCAGCTTAGGGACAGTCCTGGTGAACACTGAAGCTTTCTTT,CASSLGTVLVNTEAFF,TRBV7-9,TRBJ1-1,16,-,-
TGTGCCAGCAGCCAAGCGGTGGGTCGCGGCTCTGGGGCCAACGTCCTGACTTTC,CASSQAVGRGSGANVLTF,TRBV14,TRBJ2-6,18,-,-
TGTGCCAGCAGTTTCGGCGGGAGAGTCACAGATACGCAGTATTTT,CASSFGGRVTDTQYF,TRBV27,TRBJ2-3,15,TRBD2,-
TGTGCCAGCAGCTCGGGACAGGGTAATGAAAAACTGTTTTTT,CASSSGQGNEKLFF,TRBV7-3,TRBJ1-4,14,TRBD1,once
TGTGCCTGGAACCGGGGCGCGGGAAACACCATATATTTT,CAWNRGAGNTIYF,TRBV30,TRBJ1-3,13,-,-
TGTGCCTGGGGAAAGCGGGCCGGCTCCTACGAGCAGTACTTC,CAWGKRAGSYEQYF,TRBV30,TRBJ2-7,14,-,-
TGCGCCAGCAGCCAAGATTCTAGCGGGTACGAGCAGTACTTC,CASSQDSSGYEQYF,TRBV4-1,TRBJ2-7,14,TRBD2,-
TGTGCCAGCGGCGGGGAGGACGGAACCTACGAGCAGTACTTC,CASGGEDGTYEQYF,TRBV11-2,TRBJ2-7,14,-,-
TGTGCCAGCAGCTTAGATAGCGGGGTGAACACCGGGGAGCTGTTTTTT,CASSLDSGVNTGELFF,TRBV7-3,TRBJ2-2,16,TRBD2,-
TGTGCCAGCAGCTTAGGGGACTTAGCCAAAAACATTCAGTACTTC,CASSLGDLAKNIQYF,TRBV7-6,TRBJ2-4,15,-,-
TGTGCCAGCAGCTCCCTTCCCATGAACACCGGGGAGCTGTTTTTT,CASSSLPMNTGELFF,TRBV11-3,TRBJ2-2,15,-,-
TGCGCCAGCAGCCAATTAAGGGGGGCCACAGATACGCAGTATTTT,CASSQLRGATDTQYF,TRBV5-1,TRBJ2-3,15,-,-
TGTGCCAGTAGTATATTCCAGGGGTATCAGCCCCAGCATTTT,CASSIFQGYQPQHF,TRBV19,TRBJ1-5,14,-,once
TGCGCCAGCAGCCGCCTTGGATCGGGACTAGCGGGAGTATCGGGCAATGAGCAGTTCTTC,CASSRLGSGLAGVSGNEQFF,TRBV4-1,TRBJ2-1,20,TRBD2,-
TGTGCCAGCAGTCCACCCCGTGGTGTTGCATCCTACGAGCAGTACTTC,CASSPPRGVASYEQYF,TRBV27,TRBJ2-7,16,-,-
TGTGCCAGCAGCTTATCAATCCTCCGGCAGGGGATGAAAAACATTCAGTACTTC,CASSLSILRQGMKNIQYF,TRBV7-8,TRBJ2-4,18,-,-
TGTGCCAGCAGTTTTAGCGGGGTTCGGGATACGCAGTATTTT,CASSFSGVRDTQYF,TRBV27,TRBJ2-3,14,TRBD2,-
TGTGCCTGGAGTGTACCCCGACTAGCGGCTAGAAGAGAGACCCAGTACTTC,CAWSVPRLAARRETQYF,TRBV30,TRBJ2-5,17,TRBD2,-
TGTGCCAGCACCCTCCAGGGTGAAGGGGCCGAAGCTTTCTTT,CASTLQGEGAEAFF,TRBV6-5,TRBJ1-1,14,-,-
TGTGCCAGCAGCTCCCGGGACAGGGGGCTGGGTGCCGGGGAGCTGTTTTTT,CASSSRDRGLGAGELFF,TRBV7-2,TRBJ2-2,17,TRBD1,-
TGTGCCAGTCGTTCTGCCCAAGCTTTCTTT,CASRSAQAFF,TRBV2,TRBJ1-1,10,-,-
TGTGCCAGCAGCCCCACCGGGGTCCCAGGAGAAAAACTGTTTTTT,CASSPTGVPGEKLFF,TRBV7-3,TRBJ1-4,15,-,-
TGTGCCAGCAGTTCCCGGGCAGCCTATGGCTACACCTTC,CASSSRAAYGYTF,TRBV6-5,TRBJ1-2,13,-,-
TGTGCCAGCAGCCACCGGGCCTCGTCTGGAAACACCATATATTTT,CASSHRASSGNTIYF,TRBV28,TRBJ1-3,15,-,-
TGTGCCAGCTCACCAGGACAGGGATACTCCTACGAGCAGTACTTC,CASSPGQGYSYEQYF,TRBV18,TRBJ2-7,15,TRBD1,-
TGTGCCAGCAGCTCGACTAGACTAACGGCTCATGAGCAGTTCTTC,CASSSTRLTAHEQFF,TRBV5-6,TRBJ2-1,15,-,once